This T cell receptor (beta chain) was sequenced during a study of blood T cells in healthy people across ages. PCR was performed a second time for about 7 to 11 cycles using a sample-barcoded 5' primer and a J-beta primer mix. TCRdb reanalysed the 5' RACE reads using MiXCR and keeps one entry per CDR3 protein. The repertoire includes roughly 500,000 distinct CDR3 sequences, approximately 27% of them detected once, and roughly 18% sits in the top ten. CDR3 size: 15 residues. Germline CDR1 and CDR2: DFQATT and SNEGSKA (reference sequence). Germline trimming cut 0 bases from V and 10 bases from J; bases unmatched to any gene: 11.

This chain uses TRBV20-1 with TRBJ1-4, with 7 bases aligning to TRBD1. Input material: blood. The clonotype comes from a woman between 65 and 79 years old in good health. CDR3 sequence: CSARDQTGSNGKLFF. CDR3 nucleotides: TGCAGTGCTAGAGACCAGACAGGGTCTAACGGAAAACTGTTTTTT.